This TCR beta chain was sequenced for a study of cytomegalovirus exposure and HLA in healthy donors. Vbeta (60) and Jbeta (13) primers were used in the PCR. TCRdb's table, derived via immunoSEQ multiplex PCR, lists solely in-frame clones and lacks some. The sample contains 130,000 to 150,000 clones, about 76% of which appear only once. There are 19 residues in the CDR3. Looked up from germline, CDR1 is PRHDT and CDR2 is FYEKMQ (reference sequence). Losses at the gene ends were 0 bases for V and 4 bases for J; bases not matched to a gene: 17. The rearrangement uses TRBV13 and TRBJ1-2; 7 nucleotides align to TRBD1. Sequenced material: PBMCs. The clonotype originates from a man aged 18-30 years in good health and CMV-seronegative. CDR3 protein: CASSLGGLETTGEVYGYTF. The CDR3 DNA reads as TGTGCCAGCAGCTTAGGAGGTCTGGAGACAACAGGGGAGGTCTATGGCTACACCTTC.